One and the same sample provided the 30 T cell receptor beta chains below, sequenced in a study of cytomegalovirus exposure and HLA in healthy donors. This table comes from immunoSEQ multiplex PCR, and its TCRdb copy is limited to in-frame clones, with some not included. There are roughly 330,000 clones in the sample; roughly 87% occur only once, and about 1.2% lies in the top ten. The sequenced sample was PBMCs. The origin of the receptors is a woman aged 25 to 39 in good health and CMV-seropositive.

This clone was recorded only once. This chain links TRBV27 with TRBJ2-4; no definite D call. Germline values: CDR1 MNHEY, CDR2 SMNVEV (reference sequence). CDR3 length equals 11 residues. Trimming left V 3 bases short and J 7 bases short, with 4 bases between. CDR3 sequence: CASSFGNIQYF. The CDR3 DNA is TGTGCCAGCAGTTTTGGGAACATTCAGTACTTC.

For the CDR3, the DNA is TGCAGCGTTGAAGAGGGGAACACCGGGGAGCTGTTTTTT. Translating gives CSVEEGNTGELFF. The rearrangement uses TRBV29-1 and TRBJ2-2; D call uncertain. V was shortened by 0 bases and J by 1 base, with 3 bases between the two germline ends. This CDR3 comprises 13 residues. CDR1 and CDR2 (germline): SQVTM, ANQGSEA.

The V call is TRBV5-1, the J call TRBJ2-1, with TRBD2 matching 12 bases. Trimming removed 7 bases from V and 2 bases from J; junction bases left unmatched: 7. The CDR3 runs 16 residues. In germline, CDR1 is SGHRS, CDR2 YFSETQ. CDR3 region: CASDPLAGGPYNEQFF. DNA for the CDR3: TGCGCCAGCGACCCTCTAGCGGGAGGGCCCTACAATGAGCAGTTCTTC.

The V gene is TRBV5-4, the J gene TRBJ2-3, with TRBD1 matching over 9 bases. Losses at the gene ends were 3 bases for V and 1 base for J; bases not matched to a gene: 3. This CDR3 has 15 amino acids. Germline V gene data show CDR1 as SGHNT and CDR2 as YYREEE (reference sequence). CDR3 nucleotides: TGTGCCAGCAGCTGGGGACAGGGACGCACAGATACGCAGTATTTT. Amino acid sequence: CASSWGQGRTDTQYF.

The CDR3 region has the DNA TGTGCCAGTAGTGCCTCGGGGCTCGAGCAGTACTTC. This gives the protein CASSASGLEQYF. The chain carries TRBV19 and TRBJ2-7; D may match TRBD1 or TRBD2 (5 bases each). This CDR3 is 12 amino acids long. The germline V gene encodes CDR1 LNHDA and CDR2 SQIVND (reference sequence). Trimming pared 5 bases from V and 6 bases from J, leaving 11 bases between.

The count of this clone is one. This chain uses TRBV30 with TRBJ2-7; a possible D gene is TRBD2 (6 bases). The V gene's germline CDR1 is GTSNPN and CDR2 SVGIG (reference sequence). V was trimmed by 2 bases and J by 2 bases, leaving 7 bases between them. The CDR3 length is 12 residues. The CDR3 protein is CAWSRGTYEQYF. CDR3 DNA sequence: TGTGCCTGGAGTCGGGGGACCTACGAGCAGTACTTC.

The chain employs TRBV5-1 and TRBJ2-1; D remains ambiguous. Germline V lookup: CDR1 SGHRS, CDR2 YFSETQ. V was pared by 1 base and J by 0 bases, with 11 bases between. This CDR3 is 16 amino acids long. This CDR3 reads CASSLFSDLSYNEQFF. The CDR3 region has the DNA TGCGCCAGCAGCTTGTTTTCAGACCTCTCCTACAATGAGCAGTTCTTC.

This clone has only a few counts. V is TRBV21-1 and J is TRBJ2-1. TRBV21-1 is deemed a pseudogene. The CDR3 covers 12 residues. The CDR3 DNA reads as TGTGCCAGCAGTGGCTCCTACAATGAGCAGTTCTTC. This sequence encodes CASSGSYNEQFF.

The rearrangement links TRBV18 to TRBJ2-5; D is ambiguous. The CDR3 runs 15 residues. Germline lookup yields CDR1 KGHSH and CDR2 LQKENI. V was clipped by 1 base and J by 1 base, with 10 bases between them. As DNA, the CDR3 is TGTGCCAGCTCACCACAACAGTTAATCCAAGAGACCCAGTACTTC. This translates into CASSPQQLIQETQYF.

The chain couples TRBV7-7 to TRBJ1-1, with TRBD1 as a possible D gene (5 bases). The V end lost 5 bases, the J end lost 3 bases, and 25 bases lay between the germline ends. Per germline, CDR1 SSHAT and CDR2 FNYEAQ (reference sequence). The length of the CDR3 is 18 residues. DNA for the CDR3: TGTGCCAGCAGCCCGGTTCCGGTGGGGGGAAAAGAGTACACTGAAGCTTTCTTT. Translating gives CASSPVPVGGKEYTEAFF.

This clone has only one observation. The CDR3 is CACSHRSGRRNPDTQYF. The CDR3 DNA follows: TGTGCCTGCAGTCACAGGAGCGGGAGGAGGAATCCAGATACGCAGTATTTT. The genes are TRBV30 and TRBJ2-3; 9 bases map to TRBD2. Trimming at V came to 6 bases and at J to 4 bases, leaving 17 bases not matched to a gene. The CDR3 length is 17 residues. Germline V lookup: CDR1 GTSNPN, CDR2 SVGIG (reference sequence).

The V gene is TRBV5-1, the J gene TRBJ1-6; D uncertain. CDR3 length: 13 amino acids. Trimming left V 4 bases short and J 10 bases short, with 12 bases between. Per germline, CDR1 SGHRS and CDR2 YFSETQ. CDR3 loop: CASSERVGSPLHF. The CDR3 bases are TGCGCCAGCAGCGAACGGGTTGGCTCACCCCTCCACTTT.

This chain links TRBV5-1 with TRBJ2-5; D gene uncertain. The CDR3 contains 16 residues. With 4 bases removed from V and 2 bases from J, the gap between germline ends came to 18 bases. Germline V gene lookup returns CDR1 SGHRS and CDR2 YFSETQ. The CDR3 is CASSRPDERMQETQYF. In DNA form, the CDR3 reads TGCGCCAGCAGCCGCCCGGACGAGCGAATGCAAGAGACCCAGTACTTC.

This clone was counted a single time. This chain joins TRBV4-3 and TRBJ1-2, with a possible D match to TRBD1 (6 bases). The length of the CDR3 is 16 residues. Per the germline V gene, CDR1 is LGHNA and CDR2 is YSLEER. V gave up 1 base and J gave up 4 bases, with 16 bases separating them. CDR3 DNA sequence: TGCGCCAGCAGCCAAGCTTCGCAGGGGTACGGCTATGGCTACACCTTC. Protein sequence: CASSQASQGYGYGYTF.

The chain uses TRBV19 and TRBJ2-7; no reliable D call. This CDR3 has 11 residues. Germline values: CDR1 LNHDA, CDR2 SQIVND (reference sequence). Trimming took off 5 bases at V and 6 bases at J, with 8 bases between the two ends. The CDR3 here is CASSSVFEQYF. In DNA form, the CDR3 reads TGTGCCAGTAGTTCCGTTTTCGAGCAGTACTTC.

The genes are TRBV6-1 and TRBJ2-3; D could derive from TRBD1 or TRBD2 (6 bases each). Germline CDR1 MNHNS, CDR2 SASEGT. This CDR3 comprises 17 residues. Trimming left V 4 bases short and J 2 bases short, with 19 bases between. CDR3 amino acids: CASSGAGGGFYTDTQYF. DNA of the CDR3: TGTGCCAGCAGTGGGGCCGGGGGCGGCTTCTACACAGATACGCAGTATTTT.

The V gene is TRBV7-9, the J gene TRBJ2-5; D gene unclear. Germline assignment: CDR1 SEHNR and CDR2 FQNEAQ (reference sequence). Trimming took off 5 bases at V and 5 bases at J, with 6 bases between the two ends. This CDR3 is built from 11 residues. CDR3 nucleotide sequence: TGTGCCAGCAGCGGCGAGGAGACCCAGTACTTC. It specifies CASSGEETQYF. Variable domain in full (rest from reference TRBV7-9 and TRBJ2-5): DTGVSQNPRHKITKRGQNVTFRCDPISEHNRLYWYRQTLGQGPEFLTYFQNEAQLEKSRLLSDRFSAERPKGSFSTLEIQRTEQGDSAMYLCASSGEETQYFGPGTRLLVL.

This clone was observed a single time. The chain employs TRBV10-3 and TRBJ2-1; D remains unclear. CDR3 length: 14 amino acids. The germline V and J ends were trimmed by 0 bases and 6 bases, with 9 bases remaining between them. In germline, CDR1 is ENHRY, CDR2 SYGVKD. The CDR3 loop reads CAISESLVSNEQFF. CDR3 nucleotides: TGTGCCATCAGTGAGTCGCTAGTTTCCAATGAGCAGTTCTTC.

The chain recombines TRBV5-4 with TRBJ1-4; 8 bases match TRBD1. The V segment lost 4 bases and the J segment 8 bases; nucleotides outside the gene matches: 7. The CDR3 length is 14 residues. Germline lookup yields CDR1 SGHNT and CDR2 YYREEE (reference sequence). CDR3 sequence: CASSQGAVGEKLFF. The CDR3, as DNA: TGTGCCAGCAGCCAGGGGGCGGTGGGGGAAAAACTGTTTTTT.

This clone has just a few counts. The chain joins TRBV4-1 to TRBJ2-7; 7 positions match TRBD1. CDR3 length: 13 amino acids. Germline-derived CDR1 and CDR2 are MGHRA and YSYEKL. The V gene end was trimmed by 4 bases and the J gene end by 2 bases; junction bases not matched to a gene: 2. CDR3 bases: TGCGCCAGCAGCCTAGGGACAGCCTACGAGCAGTACTTC. Its translation: CASSLGTAYEQYF.

This rearrangement joins TRBV5-1 to TRBJ2-5; the D gene is possibly TRBD2 (6 bases). The germline V gene encodes CDR1 SGHRS and CDR2 YFSETQ. The CDR3 has 14 residues. Trimming removed 0 bases at V and 5 bases at J, with 11 bases between. CDR3 nucleotide sequence: TGCGCCAGCAGCTTGGACGGGGGAAGGGAGACCCAGTACTTC. Protein product: CASSLDGGRETQYF.

The chain couples TRBV6-5 to TRBJ1-5; weak D call: TRBD1 (6 bases). Germline lookup yields CDR1 MNHEY and CDR2 SVGAGI. Trimming took off 6 bases at V and 4 bases at J, with 16 bases between the two ends. This CDR3 is built from 15 residues. This CDR3 is CASRRDIGGNQPQHF. The CDR3 bases are TGTGCCAGCAGGAGAGACATAGGGGGGAATCAGCCCCAGCATTTT.

This chain uses TRBV9 with TRBJ2-5; TRBD1 aligns across 7 bases. The CDR3 contains 18 residues. V shed 0 bases and J 7 bases; nucleotides not matched to a gene: 18. CDR1 and CDR2 from the germline V gene are SGDLS and YYNGEE. The CDR3 loop is CASSVGAYAGQEYGTQYF. The DNA for the CDR3 is TGTGCCAGCAGCGTAGGGGCCTATGCCGGACAGGAATATGGGACCCAGTACTTC.

This clone was detected only a few times. This chain uses TRBV18 with TRBJ1-4; TRBD1 is a possible D gene (5 bases). The germline V gene encodes CDR1 KGHSH and CDR2 LQKENI. Trimming stripped 0 bases from V and 3 bases from J, with 17 bases between. This CDR3 comprises 18 residues. The CDR3 DNA sequence: TGTGCCAGCTCACCACCCGGGACCGCACCCACACCTAATGAAAAACTGTTTTTT. This translates into CASSPPGTAPTPNEKLFF.

The chain carries TRBV6-5 and TRBJ1-1; D is unresolved. V gave up 0 bases and J gave up 1 base, with 9 bases separating them. This CDR3 has 15 residues. Germline assignment: CDR1 MNHEY and CDR2 SVGAGI. The CDR3 sequence: CASSYSISANTEAFF. The CDR3 region has the DNA TGTGCCAGCAGTTACTCTATCTCAGCGAACACTGAAGCTTTCTTT.

The rearrangement links TRBV5-1 to TRBJ2-7, with D tentatively TRBD1 or TRBD2 (6 bases each). The CDR3 loop spans 16 amino acids. Per the germline V gene, CDR1 is SGHRS and CDR2 is YFSETQ. Trimming removed 5 bases from V and 4 bases from J, with 22 bases in between. CDR3 nucleotides: TGCGCCAGCAGGTATAACCCCGAAAGGGGGGTTTACGAGCAGTACTTC. This gives the protein CASRYNPERGVYEQYF.

This clone was recorded once. CDR3 bases: TGTGCCAGCAGTTTATCTCCGGGAGGGACCGAGCAGTACTTC. Encoded protein: CASSLSPGGTEQYF. The gene calls are TRBV27 and TRBJ2-7; TRBD2 aligns across 8 bases. Germline CDR1 is MNHEY and CDR2 is SMNVEV (reference sequence). This CDR3 has 14 residues. The trim removed 0 bases at V and 6 bases at J, leaving 4 bases unmatched.

The V and J genes are TRBV7-9 and TRBJ1-2, with D perhaps TRBD1 (5 bases). Per germline, CDR1 SEHNR and CDR2 FQNEAQ (reference sequence). V was trimmed by 2 bases and J by 0 bases, leaving 16 bases between them. This CDR3 contains 17 residues. CDR3 sequence reads: CASSLLAGEEANYGYTF. The CDR3, as DNA: TGTGCCAGCAGCTTATTAGCGGGGGAAGAGGCTAACTATGGCTACACCTTC. The full variable domain, with the rest looked up from reference TRBV7-9 and TRBJ1-2, is DTGVSQNPRHKITKRGQNVTFRCDPISEHNRLYWYRQTLGQGPEFLTYFQNEAQLEKSRLLSDRFSAERPKGSFSTLEIQRTEQGDSAMYLCASSLLAGEEANYGYTFGSGTRLTVV.

The V and J genes are TRBV18 and TRBJ1-1; 7 bases are a match to TRBD1. This CDR3 is built from 14 residues. The junction had 10 bases not matched to a gene; V was cut back by 8 bases and J by 4 bases. In germline, CDR1 is KGHSH, CDR2 LQKENI. Here the CDR3 DNA reads TGTGCCAGCCACATTGGGCAGGGGGGCACTGAAGCTTTCTTT. Translating it yields CASHIGQGGTEAFF.

The gene calls are TRBV28 and TRBJ1-6; D is undetermined. Per the germline V gene, CDR1 is MDHEN and CDR2 is SYDVKM. Trimming cost V 0 bases and J 6 bases, with 3 bases left between them. This CDR3 has 13 residues. The chain's CDR3 is CASSLWSNSPLHF. CDR3 coding DNA: TGTGCCAGCAGTTTATGGAGTAATTCACCCCTCCACTTT.